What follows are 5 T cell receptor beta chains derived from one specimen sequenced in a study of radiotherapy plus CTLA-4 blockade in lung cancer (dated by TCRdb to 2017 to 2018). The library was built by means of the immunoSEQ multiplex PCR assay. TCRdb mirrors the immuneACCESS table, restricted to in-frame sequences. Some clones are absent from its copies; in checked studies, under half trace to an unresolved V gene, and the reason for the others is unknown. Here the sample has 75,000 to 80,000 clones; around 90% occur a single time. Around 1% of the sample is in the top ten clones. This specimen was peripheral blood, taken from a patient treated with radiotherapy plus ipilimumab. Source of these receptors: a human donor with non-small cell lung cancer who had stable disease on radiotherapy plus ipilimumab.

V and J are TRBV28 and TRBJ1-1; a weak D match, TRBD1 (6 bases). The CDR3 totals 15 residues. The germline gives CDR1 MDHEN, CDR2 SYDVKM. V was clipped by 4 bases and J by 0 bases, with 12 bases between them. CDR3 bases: TGTGCCAGCAGTTCGCGACAGGATTTGAACACTGAAGCTTTCTTT. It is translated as CASSSRQDLNTEAFF.

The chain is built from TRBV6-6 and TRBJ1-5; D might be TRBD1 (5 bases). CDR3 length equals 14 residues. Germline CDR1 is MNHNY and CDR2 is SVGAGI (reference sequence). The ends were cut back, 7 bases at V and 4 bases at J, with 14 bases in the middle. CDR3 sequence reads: CASIDWGGNQPQHF. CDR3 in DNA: TGTGCCAGCATCGACTGGGGGGGGAATCAGCCCCAGCATTTT.

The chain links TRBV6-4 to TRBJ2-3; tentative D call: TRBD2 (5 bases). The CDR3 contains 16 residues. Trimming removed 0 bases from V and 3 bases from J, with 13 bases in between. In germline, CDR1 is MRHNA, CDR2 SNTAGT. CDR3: CASSDSGRGGTDTQYF. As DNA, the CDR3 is TGTGCCAGCAGTGACTCTGGCCGGGGTGGAACAGATACGCAGTATTTT.

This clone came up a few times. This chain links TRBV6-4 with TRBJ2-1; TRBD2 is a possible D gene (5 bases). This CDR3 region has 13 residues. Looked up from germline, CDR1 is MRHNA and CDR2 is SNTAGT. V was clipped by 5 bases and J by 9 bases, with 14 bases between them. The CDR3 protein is CASSTGPEGEQFF. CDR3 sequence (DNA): TGTGCCAGCAGTACGGGCCCCGAGGGTGAGCAGTTCTTC.

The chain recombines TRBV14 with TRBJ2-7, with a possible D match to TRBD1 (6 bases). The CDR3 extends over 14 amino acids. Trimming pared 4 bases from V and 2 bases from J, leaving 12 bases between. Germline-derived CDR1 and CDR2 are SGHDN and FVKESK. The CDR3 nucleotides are TGTGCCAGCAGCCTTACCGGGACAACCTACGAGCAGTACTTC. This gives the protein CASSLTGTTYEQYF.